The rows below give T cell receptor beta chains drawn from one sample of a study of technical replicates of blood from a handful of donors. Using immunoSEQ multiplex PCR, the repertoire was profiled, and TCRdb retains in-frame clones only, with some absent. The sample consists of about 82,000 clones, 94% of them appearing once. The sample was T cells isolated from PBMCs. The receptors come from a human donor in good health. Both conserved end residues are part of each CDR3. The D gene is left open where the match is weak. Clone size is given for some rows only: seen once, a few or many times, or a class if the clone is expanded.

NA	TRBV23-1	TRBD1	TRBJ1-5	CASSQKRDRGAQPQHF	TGCGCCAGCAGTCAAAAAAGGGACAGGGGAGCCCAGCCCCAGCATTTT
NA	TRBV10-3	NA	TRBJ1-1	CAISAGQNTEAFF	TGTGCCATCAGTGCTGGACAAAACACTGAAGCTTTCTTT
NA	TRBV15	NA	TRBJ2-7	CATSRDLANSYEQYF	TGTGCCACCAGCAGGGATCTAGCGAACTCCTACGAGCAGTACTTC
NA	TRBV30	NA	TRBJ1-2	CASPDEGYGYTF	TGTGCCTCCCCGGACGAGGGCTATGGCTACACCTTC
NA	TRBV2	NA	TRBJ2-7	CARKMTGPYEQYF	TGTGCCAGGAAGATGACAGGCCCCTACGAGCAGTACTTC
once	TRBV9	NA	TRBJ2-6	CASSQTRGSGANVLTF	TGTGCCAGCAGCCAAACCAGGGGCTCTGGGGCCAACGTCCTGACTTTC
NA	TRBV6-5	NA	TRBJ1-3	CASSYTAGFSDTIYF	TGTGCCAGCAGTTACACAGCCGGTTTCTCGGACACCATATATTTT
NA	TRBV29-1	NA	TRBJ2-6	CSVSSCSIQSRANVLTF	TGCAGCGTTAGTAGTTGTAGCATACAAAGTCGGGCCAACGTCCTGACTTTC
NA	TRBV29-1	NA	TRBJ1-2	CSAGGSYGYTF	TGCAGCGCCGGAGGCAGCTATGGCTACACCTTC
NA	TRBV15	TRBD1	TRBJ1-1	CATSKSAGGTEAFF	TGTGCCACCAGTAAGTCGGCAGGGGGAACTGAAGCTTTCTTT
NA	TRBV5-1	NA	TRBJ2-3	CASSLGASTDTQYF	TGCGCCAGCAGCTTGGGCGCTAGCACAGATACGCAGTATTTT
few	TRBV11-2	NA	TRBJ1-1	CASSLGWGAFF	TGTGCCAGCAGCTTAGGATGGGGAGCGTTCTTT
NA	TRBV27	NA	TRBJ2-1	CASSFEPLNEQFF	TGTGCCAGCAGTTTCGAGCCCCTCAATGAGCAGTTCTTC
NA	TRBV6-1	NA	TRBJ2-7	CASTTVSYEQYF	TGTGCCAGCACCACGGTATCCTACGAGCAGTACTTC
NA	TRBV7-2	TRBD2	TRBJ2-1	CASSTSSGPYNEQFF	TGTGCCAGCAGCACCTCTAGCGGGCCCTACAATGAGCAGTTCTTC
NA	TRBV2	TRBD1	TRBJ2-7	CASHRDRGSYEQYF	TGTGCCAGCCACCGGGACAGGGGTTCCTACGAGCAGTACTTC
NA	TRBV4-1	NA	TRBJ2-3	CASSQSLVADTQYF	TGCGCCAGCAGCCAATCCCTTGTTGCAGATACGCAGTATTTT
NA	TRBV4-1	TRBD2	TRBJ2-7	CASSQLSLSLAGVYYEQYF	TGCGCCAGCAGCCAACTGTCCCTCTCTCTAGCGGGAGTATACTACGAGCAGTACTTC
NA	TRBV5-6	TRBD1	TRBJ1-5	CASSLWDRGIGNQPQHF	TGTGCCAGCAGCTTGTGGGACAGGGGGATCGGCAATCAGCCCCAGCATTTT
NA	TRBV7-2	NA	TRBJ1-1	CASREQGTTEAFF	TGTGCCAGCAGGGAACAGGGAACCACTGAAGCTTTCTTT
NA	TRBV7-9	NA	TRBJ1-1	CASSLSSVRNTEAFF	TGTGCCAGCAGCTTAAGTAGTGTGAGGAACACTGAAGCTTTCTTT
NA	TRBV6-5	NA	TRBJ2-1	CASSYGLYREGDEQFF	TGTGCCAGCAGTTACGGATTGTACAGGGAAGGCGATGAGCAGTTCTTC
NA	TRBV18	TRBD2	TRBJ2-7	CASSRASGYEQYF	TGTGCCAGCTCACGGGCTAGCGGCTACGAGCAGTACTTC
once	TRBV9	NA	TRBJ2-2	CASSVSATQSNTGELFF	TGTGCCAGCAGCGTCTCAGCGACTCAATCGAACACCGGGGAGCTGTTTTTT
NA	TRBV5-1	NA	TRBJ2-7	CASSLDIAYEQYF	TGCGCCAGCAGCTTGGATATCGCCTACGAGCAGTACTTC
NA	TRBV15	NA	TRBJ1-3	CATSSRQASGNTIYF	TGTGCCACCAGTTCCCGCCAGGCCTCTGGAAACACCATATATTTT
NA	TRBV28	TRBD1	TRBJ1-4	CASSGHRGGNEKLFF	TGTGCCAGCAGTGGCCACAGGGGAGGAAACGAAAAACTGTTTTTT
NA	TRBV7-2	TRBD2	TRBJ2-1	CASSSASGVNEQFF	TGTGCCAGCAGCTCCGCTAGCGGGGTCAATGAGCAGTTCTTC
NA	TRBV6-4	NA	TRBJ2-2	CASSVDSNTGELFF	TGTGCCAGCAGTGTCGACTCAAACACCGGGGAGCTGTTTTTT
NA	TRBV11-2	NA	TRBJ2-7	CASSLPRSDEQYF	TGTGCCAGCAGCTTACCTCGGTCTGACGAGCAGTACTTC
NA	TRBV30	NA	TRBJ2-2	CALGQTGELFF	TGTGCCTTAGGACAGACCGGGGAGCTGTTTTTT
NA	TRBV11-2	NA	TRBJ2-1	CASSLDFTSGEQFF	TGTGCCAGCAGCTTAGATTTTACCAGCGGCGAGCAGTTCTTC
NA	TRBV25-1	NA	TRBJ1-1	CASLKAGSTEAFF	TGTGCCTCTTTAAAGGCGGGTTCAACTGAAGCTTTCTTT
NA	TRBV15	NA	TRBJ2-2	CATSRALSRTGELFF	TGTGCCACCAGCAGAGCTTTGAGTAGAACGGGGGAGCTGTTTTTT
once	TRBV27	TRBD2	TRBJ2-1	CATGLAVYNEQFF	TGTGCCACAGGACTAGCCGTATACAATGAGCAGTTCTTC
NA	TRBV7-3	NA	TRBJ2-1	CASSALELDNEQFF	TGTGCCAGCAGCGCTCTCGAACTCGACAATGAGCAGTTCTTC
NA	TRBV2	NA	TRBJ1-1	CASSGGTEAFF	TGTGCCAGCAGTGGAGGAACTGAAGCTTTCTTT
once	TRBV5-6	TRBD2	TRBJ2-5	CASSASGTTVKTQYF	TGTGCCAGCAGCGCGTCCGGGACTACCGTGAAGACCCAGTACTTC
once	TRBV25-1	NA	TRBJ1-1	CASSDPSTGLNTEAFF	TGTGCCAGCAGTGACCCCTCTACAGGGCTGAACACTGAAGCTTTCTTT
NA	TRBV9	NA	TRBJ1-1	CASSVADPGAYTEAFF	TGTGCCAGCAGCGTAGCCGACCCAGGGGCTTACACTGAAGCTTTCTTT
once	TRBV15	NA	TRBJ2-6	CATSDQSGANVLTF	TGTGCCACCAGTGATCAGTCTGGGGCCAACGTCCTGACTTTC
NA	TRBV7-9	TRBD1	TRBJ2-1	CASSLGTAYNEQFF	TGTGCCAGCAGCCTCGGGACAGCTTACAATGAGCAGTTCTTC
NA	TRBV30	NA	TRBJ1-3	CAWERQPASGNTIYF	TGTGCCTGGGAAAGACAGCCTGCCTCTGGAAACACCATATATTTT
NA	TRBV11-2	TRBD1	TRBJ1-2	CASSSQGGGYTF	TGTGCCAGCAGCTCTCAGGGGGGTGGCTACACCTTC
NA	TRBV27	NA	TRBJ1-5	CASSLWAGDQPQHF	TGTGCCAGCAGTTTATGGGCAGGGGACCAGCCCCAGCATTTT
NA	TRBV10-3	TRBD1	TRBJ1-5	CAISDLGQGGQPQHF	TGTGCCATCAGTGACCTGGGGCAGGGGGGCCAGCCCCAGCATTTT
NA	TRBV15	NA	TRBJ1-2	CATSRAGPLNYGYTF	TGTGCCACCAGCAGAGCAGGGCCCCTAAACTATGGCTACACCTTC
NA	TRBV6-5	TRBD2	TRBJ2-1	CASKRTSDSYNEQFF	TGTGCCAGCAAGAGGACTAGCGACTCCTACAATGAGCAGTTCTTC
NA	TRBV7-9	TRBD2	TRBJ2-3	CASILSRLAVTDTQYF	TGTGCCAGCATCCTGTCCCGACTAGCGGTCACAGATACGCAGTATTTT
NA	TRBV12-5	NA	TRBJ1-1	CASGYMNTEAFF	TGTGCTAGTGGTTATATGAACACTGAAGCTTTCTTT
NA	TRBV19	NA	TRBJ1-5	CASRERHPNQPQHF	TGTGCCAGTAGGGAACGACACCCAAATCAGCCCCAGCATTTT
NA	TRBV27	TRBD2	TRBJ2-7	CASSVSGRALYEQYF	TGTGCCAGCAGTGTTAGCGGGAGGGCCTTATACGAGCAGTACTTC
NA	TRBV19	NA	TRBJ2-3	CASSIVASSVQYF	TGTGCCAGTAGTATAGTAGCGAGCAGTGTGCAGTATTTT
NA	TRBV6-5	NA	TRBJ1-1	CASNRGSPKGTEAFF	TGTGCCAGCAACCGGGGGAGTCCAAAGGGCACTGAAGCTTTCTTT
NA	TRBV29-1	NA	TRBJ2-1	CSVGGHGNEQFF	TGCAGCGTTGGGGGCCACGGGAATGAGCAGTTCTTC
NA	TRBV11-3	NA	TRBJ2-7	CASNKQDSYEQYF	TGTGCCAGCAACAAACAGGACAGCTACGAGCAGTACTTC
NA	TRBV7-9	TRBD1	TRBJ2-1	CASSLEGARGTYNEQFF	TGTGCCAGCAGCTTAGAGGGGGCTAGAGGGACCTACAATGAGCAGTTCTTC